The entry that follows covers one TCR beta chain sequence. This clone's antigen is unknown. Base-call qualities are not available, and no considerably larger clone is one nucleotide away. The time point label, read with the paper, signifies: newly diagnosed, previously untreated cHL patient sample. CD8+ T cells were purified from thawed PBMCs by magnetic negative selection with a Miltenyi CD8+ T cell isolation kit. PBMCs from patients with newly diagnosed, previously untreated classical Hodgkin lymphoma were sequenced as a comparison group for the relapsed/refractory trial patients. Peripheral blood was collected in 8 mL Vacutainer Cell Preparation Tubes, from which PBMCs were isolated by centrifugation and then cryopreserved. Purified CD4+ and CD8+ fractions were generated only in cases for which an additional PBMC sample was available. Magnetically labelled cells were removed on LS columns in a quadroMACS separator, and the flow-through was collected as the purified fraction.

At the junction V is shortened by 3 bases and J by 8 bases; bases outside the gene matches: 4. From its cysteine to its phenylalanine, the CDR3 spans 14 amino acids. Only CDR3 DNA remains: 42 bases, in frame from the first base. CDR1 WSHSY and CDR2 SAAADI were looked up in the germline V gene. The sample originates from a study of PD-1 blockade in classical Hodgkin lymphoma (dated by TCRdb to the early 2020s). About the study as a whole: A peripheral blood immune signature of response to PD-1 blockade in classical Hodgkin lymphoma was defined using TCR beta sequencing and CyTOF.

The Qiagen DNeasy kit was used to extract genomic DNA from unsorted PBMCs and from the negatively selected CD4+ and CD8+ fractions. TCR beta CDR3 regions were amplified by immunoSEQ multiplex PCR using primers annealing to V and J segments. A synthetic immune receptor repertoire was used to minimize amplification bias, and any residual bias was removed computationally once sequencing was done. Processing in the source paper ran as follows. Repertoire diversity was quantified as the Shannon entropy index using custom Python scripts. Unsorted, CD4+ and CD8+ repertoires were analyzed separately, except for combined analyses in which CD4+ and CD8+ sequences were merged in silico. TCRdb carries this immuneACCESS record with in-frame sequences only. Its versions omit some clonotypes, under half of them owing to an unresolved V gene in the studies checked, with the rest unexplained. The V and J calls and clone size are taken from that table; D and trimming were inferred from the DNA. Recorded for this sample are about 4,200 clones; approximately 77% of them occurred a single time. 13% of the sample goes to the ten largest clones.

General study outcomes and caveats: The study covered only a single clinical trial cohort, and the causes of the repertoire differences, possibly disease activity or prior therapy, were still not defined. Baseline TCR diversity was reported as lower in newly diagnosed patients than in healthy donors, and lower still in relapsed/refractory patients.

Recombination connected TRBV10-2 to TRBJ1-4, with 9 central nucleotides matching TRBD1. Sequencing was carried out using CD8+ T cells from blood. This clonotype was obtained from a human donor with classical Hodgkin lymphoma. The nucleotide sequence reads TGCGCCAGCAGTGAAGACAGGGGGAGGGAAAAACTGTTTTTT. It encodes CASSEDRGREKLFF.